This TCR beta chain was obtained from a study of OX40 agonist ivuxolimab in advanced cancers. As for the study in general: Six ivuxolimab dose levels, 0.01 to 10 mg/kg, were given intravenously every 2 weeks.

Only in-frame clones appear in the TCRdb table, and some are missing; sequencing was by immunoSEQ multiplex PCR. The profile shows 89,000 or so clones, around 88% of them singletons. CDR3 length: 15 residues. CDR1 is MNHNS and CDR2 is SASEGT in the germline V gene. V was trimmed by 4 bases and J by 4 bases, leaving 16 bases between them. This sequence originates from an adult with an advanced solid tumor such as melanoma, head and neck, liver or kidney cancer. This rearrangement joins TRBV6-1 to TRBJ1-2, with a weak D call TRBD1 (5 bases). The material was CD4+ or CD8+ T cells sorted from blood, obtained in a trial of the OX40 agonist ivuxolimab. CDR3 loop: CASSVGTLSFYGYTF. The CDR3 DNA follows: TGTGCCAGCAGTGTCGGGACTCTCTCGTTCTATGGCTACACCTTC.